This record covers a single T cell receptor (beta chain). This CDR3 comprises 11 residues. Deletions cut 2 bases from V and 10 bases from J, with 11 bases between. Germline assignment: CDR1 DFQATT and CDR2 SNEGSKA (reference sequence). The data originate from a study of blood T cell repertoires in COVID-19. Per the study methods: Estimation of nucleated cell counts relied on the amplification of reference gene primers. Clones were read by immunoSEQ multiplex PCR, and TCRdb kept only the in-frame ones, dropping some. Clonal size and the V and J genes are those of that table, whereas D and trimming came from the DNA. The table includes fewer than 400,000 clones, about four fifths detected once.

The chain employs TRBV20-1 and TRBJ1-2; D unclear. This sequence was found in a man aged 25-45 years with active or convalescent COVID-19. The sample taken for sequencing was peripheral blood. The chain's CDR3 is CSARSPSYYTF. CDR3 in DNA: TGCAGTGCTAGATCCCCTAGTTACTACACCTTC.